Below, 30 T cell receptor beta chains from the same sample are listed, as sequenced in a study of blood T cell repertoires in COVID-19. Generated by immunoSEQ multiplex PCR, the TCRdb table keeps only in-frame clones and is missing some. Of roughly 140,000 clones in the sample, about 88% were seen once. Input material: peripheral blood. All receptors come from a human donor in a cohort sampled during active COVID-19.

The V call is TRBV28, the J call TRBJ2-1; TRBD2 matches 7 bases. CDR1 MDHEN and CDR2 SYDVKM come from the germline V gene. V lost 5 bases to trimming and J lost 4 bases; unmatched junction nucleotides: 11. The CDR3 runs 16 residues. CDR3 region: CASSDAAGEPYNEQFF. The CDR3 DNA is TGTGCCAGCAGTGACGCCGCGGGGGAGCCTTACAATGAGCAGTTCTTC.

The chain is built from TRBV7-3 and TRBJ2-7; the match to TRBD2 covers 7 bases. CDR1 is SGHTA, CDR2 FQGTGA, per germline. CDR3 size: 15 residues. V lost 5 bases, J lost 3 bases, and 10 bases stayed unmatched. CDR3 coding DNA: TGTGCCAGCAGCCCCCGAGGTCTAGCGGACTACGAGCAGTACTTC. Its translation is CASSPRGLADYEQYF.

V is TRBV7-2 and J is TRBJ1-1, with unresolved D. The CDR3 runs 14 residues. CDR1 SGHTA and CDR2 FQGNSA come from the germline V gene. Trimming cost V 2 bases and J 2 bases, with 9 bases left between them. The CDR3 DNA follows: TGTGCCAGCAGCTTACAGGCCGTCAACACTGAAGCTTTCTTT. Translation gives CASSLQAVNTEAFF.

This clone was detected once. The chain joins TRBV28 to TRBJ2-7; a weak D match, TRBD1 (5 bases). This CDR3 contains 16 residues. The germline gives CDR1 MDHEN, CDR2 SYDVKM. V lost 5 bases and J lost 9, with 26 bases in between. DNA for the CDR3: TGTGCCAGCAGTATCCCCCTCCTACCCTCAGCTGGGGCGCAGTACTTC. Translating it yields CASSIPLLPSAGAQYF.

This clone was recorded only once. V is TRBV7-3 and J is TRBJ2-3, with 8 bases matching TRBD1. The V gene end was trimmed by 5 bases and the J gene end by 6 bases; junction bases not matched to a gene: 7. Germline CDR1 is SGHTA and CDR2 is FQGTGA. The CDR3 covers 14 residues. The CDR3 reads CASSPPGQEDTQYF. The CDR3 DNA reads as TGTGCCAGCAGCCCACCGGGACAGGAGGATACGCAGTATTTT.

In DNA, the CDR3 is TGCGCCAGCAGTCAATCGTGGGACAGTCCAAATAGCAATCAGCCCCAGCATTTT. Translation: CASSQSWDSPNSNQPQHF. This sequence joins TRBV23-1 and TRBJ1-5, with 7 bases fitting TRBD1. TRBV23-1 is recorded as an ORF, its role being uncertain. V shed 0 bases and J 0 bases; nucleotides not matched to a gene: 8. The CDR3 spans 18 residues.

This chain uses TRBV27 with TRBJ2-1, with 8 bases lining up with TRBD1. CDR3 length: 14 amino acids. CDR1 and CDR2 (germline): MNHEY, SMNVEV (reference sequence). J was trimmed by 9 bases and V by 5 bases; bases with no gene match: 9. The DNA for the CDR3 is TGTGCCAGCAGTCCTGGGACAGGCCGGGGTGAGCAGTTCTTC. Its protein product is CASSPGTGRGEQFF.

The V and J genes are TRBV5-8 and TRBJ1-2; TRBD1 might be the D (5 bases). The CDR3 has 15 residues. Germline lookup yields CDR1 SGHTS and CDR2 YDEGEE. Trimming took off 4 bases at V and 3 bases at J, with 16 bases between the two ends. CDR3 DNA: TGTGCCAGCAGCGGGGGAGGGCAGTTATACTATGGCTACACCTTC. Its protein is CASSGGGQLYYGYTF.

J is TRBJ2-5 and V is TRBV2; D uncertain. Trimming cost V 1 base and J 5 bases, with 8 bases left between them. Germline lookup yields CDR1 SNHLY and CDR2 FYNNEI. The CDR3 sequence is 13 residues long. The CDR3, as DNA: TGTGCCAGCAGTGAAGACTTTATTGAGACCCAGTACTTC. Amino acids: CASSEDFIETQYF. The full variable domain, with the rest looked up from reference TRBV2 and TRBJ2-5, is EPEVTQTPSHQVTQMGQEVILRCVPISNHLYFYWYRQILGQKVEFLVSFYNNEISEKSEIFDDQFSVERPDGSNFTLKIRSTKLEDSAMYFCASSEDFIETQYFGPGTRLLVL.

The chain combines TRBV29-1 with TRBJ1-1; D not resolved. The ends were cut back, 4 bases at V and 1 base at J, with 13 bases in the middle. Germline CDR1 reads SQVTM; CDR2 reads ANQGSEA. The CDR3 contains 14 residues. The CDR3 protein is CSVGSGMSNTEAFF. CDR3 nucleotide sequence: TGCAGCGTTGGTAGTGGTATGTCGAACACTGAAGCTTTCTTT.

The chain has TRBV19 and TRBJ2-1; D is unclear. Trimming left V 4 bases short and J 0 bases short, with 10 bases between. Germline lookup yields CDR1 LNHDA and CDR2 SQIVND (reference sequence). The CDR3 is made up of 15 amino acids. The DNA for the CDR3 is TGTGCCAGTAGTAACCTGGTCAGCTCCTACAATGAGCAGTTCTTC. Its translation: CASSNLVSSYNEQFF.

This rearrangement joins TRBV27 to TRBJ2-7, with a tentative D call TRBD1 (5 bases). Germline V gene lookup returns CDR1 MNHEY and CDR2 SMNVEV (reference sequence). The V end was cut by 4 bases, the J end by 1 base, with 8 bases between. The CDR3 runs 13 residues. CDR3 in amino acids: CASSSQESYEQYF. CDR3 nucleotide sequence: TGTGCCAGCAGTTCACAGGAATCCTACGAGCAGTACTTC.

The genes are TRBV12-3 or TRBV12-4 and TRBJ2-5, with D tentatively TRBD1 (6 bases). The CDR3 spans 13 residues. V dropped 7 bases and J dropped 4 bases, with 13 bases sitting between them. The CDR3 DNA reads as TGTGCCAGCAATCCGGGACAAGGAGAGACCCAGTACTTC. This codes for CASNPGQGETQYF.

The V gene is TRBV5-6, the J gene TRBJ2-1, with D perhaps TRBD1 (5 bases). The CDR3 runs 12 residues. Trimming removed 3 bases from V and 7 bases from J, with 8 bases in between. Germline assignment: CDR1 SGHDT and CDR2 YYEEEE. This CDR3 reads CASSSYRNEQFF. DNA for the CDR3: TGTGCCAGCAGCTCCTACAGGAATGAGCAGTTCTTC.

V and J are TRBV5-1 and TRBJ2-2; 11 bases fit TRBD2. Germline V gives CDR1 SGHRS, CDR2 YFSETQ. The CDR3 consists of 18 residues. J lost 3 bases, V lost 4 bases, and 11 bases had no gene match. CDR3 bases: TGCGCCAGCAGCGGAAGGGGCATAGCGGGAGGGGACACCGGGGAGCTGTTTTTT. This gives the protein CASSGRGIAGGDTGELFF.

J is TRBJ1-2 and V is TRBV7-2; unclear D gene. The CDR3 is 13 amino acids. Trimming removed 3 bases from V and 2 bases from J, with 7 bases in between. The germline CDR1 and CDR2 sequences are SGHTA and FQGNSA. CDR3: CASSFRENYGYTF. CDR3 DNA sequence: TGTGCCAGCAGCTTTCGGGAGAACTATGGCTACACCTTC.

The chain couples TRBV6-1 to TRBJ1-4; 7 bases are a match to TRBD1. V was pared by 1 base and J by 10 bases, with 3 bases of the junction left unmatched. CDR1 MNHNS and CDR2 SASEGT come from the germline V gene. CDR3 length equals 13 residues. The CDR3 DNA follows: TGTGCCAGCAGTGAAGGGCAGGGGGGAAAACTGTTTTTT. This codes for CASSEGQGGKLFF.

This sequence joins TRBV5-4 and TRBJ2-5, with D possibly TRBD2 on 5 matching bases. Trimming cost V 3 bases and J 1 base, with 10 bases left between them. This CDR3 comprises 14 residues. Per the germline V gene, CDR1 is SGHNT and CDR2 is YYREEE (reference sequence). CDR3 amino acids: CASSYIGVQETQYF. The CDR3 bases are TGTGCCAGCAGCTACATCGGGGTCCAAGAGACCCAGTACTTC.

The V call is TRBV3-1 (or the pseudogene TRBV3-2), the J call TRBJ2-1; 8 nucleotides align to TRBD1. The CDR3 has 16 residues. Germline CDR1 LGHDT, CDR2 YNNKEL (reference sequence). V trimming: 1 base; J trimming: 5 bases; junction bases outside the gene matches: 7. CDR3 DNA sequence: TGTGCCAGCAGCCAAGGGACGGGACAGGTCAACAATGAGCAGTTCTTC. It encodes CASSQGTGQVNNEQFF.

This clone was picked up a small number of times. The rearrangement joins TRBV11-2 to TRBJ2-5; TRBD2 aligns across 7 bases. The J segment lost 4 bases and the V segment lost 0 bases, leaving 5 bases of the junction unmatched. Germline CDR1 SGHAT, CDR2 FQNNGV. This CDR3 comprises 15 residues. The CDR3 reads CASSLEASGPETQYF. CDR3 coding DNA: TGTGCCAGCAGCTTAGAGGCTAGCGGTCCAGAGACCCAGTACTTC. Complete variable domain (other parts from reference TRBV11-2 and TRBJ2-5): EAGVAQSPRYKIIEKRQSVAFWCNPISGHATLYWYQQILGQGPKLLIQFQNNGVVDDSQLPKDRFSAERLKGVDSTLKIQPAKLEDSAVYLCASSLEASGPETQYFGPGTRLLVL.

This chain joins TRBV6-5 and TRBJ1-6; the match to TRBD1 covers 9 bases. CDR3 length: 15 amino acids. CDR1 and CDR2 from the germline V gene are MNHEY and SVGAGI. The trim removed 4 bases at V and 7 bases at J, leaving 5 bases unmatched. Written as DNA, the CDR3 is TGTGCCAGCAGTTTTGCGACAGGGGGAAATTCACCCCTCCACTTT. It translates to CASSFATGGNSPLHF.

This clone was seen once. The chain carries TRBV11-3 and TRBJ2-3; 8 positions match TRBD1. CDR1 and CDR2 (germline): SGHNT, YENEEA. Germline trimming cut 6 bases from V and 1 base from J; bases unmatched to any gene: 3. There are 14 residues in the CDR3. The CDR3 protein is CASSLQGGTDTQYF. The CDR3 DNA sequence: TGTGCCAGCAGTTTACAGGGGGGCACAGATACGCAGTATTTT.

V and J are TRBV6-1 and TRBJ1-2; no reliable D call. Germline assignment: CDR1 MNHNS and CDR2 SASEGT. CDR3 length equals 13 residues. V lost 3 bases to trimming and J lost 5 bases, with 10 bases between them. The CDR3 is CASSEYSLYGYTF. CDR3 bases: TGTGCCAGCAGTGAGTACAGCCTTTATGGCTACACCTTC.

The table lists this clone with a count of one. The V call is TRBV7-2, the J call TRBJ2-7; TRBD1 might be the D (6 bases). CDR1 is SGHTA, CDR2 FQGNSA, per germline. There are 15 residues in the CDR3. V lost 7 bases and J lost 2, with 18 bases in between. The CDR3 reads CASNPQTGHTYEQYF. The CDR3 nucleotides are TGTGCCAGCAATCCTCAGACAGGTCACACCTACGAGCAGTACTTC.

The chain is built from TRBV6-6 and TRBJ1-5; possible D gene TRBD1, 5 bases. The CDR3 totals 13 residues. Per germline, CDR1 MNHNY and CDR2 SVGAGI (reference sequence). Between the trimmed V and J ends, which lost 6 bases and 7 bases, there was a span of 13 bases. The CDR3 nucleotides are TGTGCCAGCAGAACTCAGGGTGAACAGCCCCAGCATTTT. As protein: CASRTQGEQPQHF.

V gene TRBV13 combines with J gene TRBJ2-7; a possible D gene is TRBD1 (5 bases). The V gene lost 5 bases and the J gene lost 3 bases, with 11 bases spanning the gap. Germline V gene sequence: CDR1 PRHDT, CDR2 FYEKMQ (reference sequence). CDR3 length: 13 residues. CDR3 nucleotide sequence: TGTGCCAGCAGCCCAGGGAACTTCTACGAGCAGTACTTC. Translating gives CASSPGNFYEQYF.

J is TRBJ1-5 and V is TRBV4-3; the match to TRBD1 covers 8 bases. V lost 1 base and J lost 5; bases outside the gene matches: 4. Germline lookup yields CDR1 LGHNA and CDR2 YSLEER. The CDR3 spans 15 residues. This CDR3 is CASSQGTGYYQPQHF. CDR3 nucleotide sequence: TGCGCCAGCAGCCAAGGGACAGGGTATTATCAGCCCCAGCATTTT.

This chain links TRBV28 with TRBJ1-2, with D uncertain. The CDR3 runs to 12 residues. Between the trimmed V and J ends, which lost 6 bases and 3 bases, there was a span of 8 bases. Germline CDR1 and CDR2: MDHEN and SYDVKM. The CDR3 loop is CASSRTDYGYTF. Written as DNA, the CDR3 is TGTGCCAGCAGCCGCACGGACTATGGCTACACCTTC.

The genes are TRBV4-3 and TRBJ1-3; no firm D call. Deletions cut 4 bases from V and 2 bases from J, with 15 bases between. CDR3 length: 16 amino acids. The germline V gene has CDR1 LGHNA and CDR2 YSLEER. The CDR3 coding sequence is TGCGCCAGCAGCCCGTCATTTAGGGAGCCTGGAAACACCATATATTTT. Residues: CASSPSFREPGNTIYF.

The chain links TRBV20-1 to TRBJ2-3; 9 bases line up with TRBD2. The ends lost 3 bases at V and 5 bases at J; junction bases unmatched: 6. The CDR3 consists of 14 residues. Germline values: CDR1 DFQATT, CDR2 SNEGSKA (reference sequence). Here the CDR3 reads CSASIAGVQDTQYF. In DNA form, the CDR3 reads TGCAGTGCTAGTATAGCGGGAGTGCAAGATACGCAGTATTTT.